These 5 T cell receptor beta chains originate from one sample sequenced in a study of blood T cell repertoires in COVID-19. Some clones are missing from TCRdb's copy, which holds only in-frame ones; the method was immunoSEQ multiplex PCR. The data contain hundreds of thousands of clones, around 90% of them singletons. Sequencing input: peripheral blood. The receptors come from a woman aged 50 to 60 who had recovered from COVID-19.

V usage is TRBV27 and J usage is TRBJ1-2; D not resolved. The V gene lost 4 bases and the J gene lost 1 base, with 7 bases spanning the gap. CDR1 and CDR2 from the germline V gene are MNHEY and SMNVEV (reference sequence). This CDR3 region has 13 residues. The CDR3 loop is CASSSNSNYGYTF. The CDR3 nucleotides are TGTGCCAGCAGTTCCAACAGTAACTATGGCTACACCTTC.

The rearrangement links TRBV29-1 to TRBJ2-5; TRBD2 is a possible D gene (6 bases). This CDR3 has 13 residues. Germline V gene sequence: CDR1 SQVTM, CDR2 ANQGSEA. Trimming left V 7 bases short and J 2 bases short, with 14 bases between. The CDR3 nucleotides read TGCAGCGCTGGACTATCACTTCAAGAGACCCAGTACTTC. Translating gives CSAGLSLQETQYF.

Here the CDR3 DNA reads TGTGCCAGCAGCGCCTCGCTAGCGGGAGGGCCGCGAGAGACCCAGTACTTC. It codes for CASSASLAGGPRETQYF. The rearrangement joins TRBV9 to TRBJ2-5; 12 bases are a match to TRBD2. The ends lost 3 bases at V and 4 bases at J; junction bases unmatched: 10. Germline V lookup: CDR1 SGDLS, CDR2 YYNGEE. The CDR3 length is 17 residues.

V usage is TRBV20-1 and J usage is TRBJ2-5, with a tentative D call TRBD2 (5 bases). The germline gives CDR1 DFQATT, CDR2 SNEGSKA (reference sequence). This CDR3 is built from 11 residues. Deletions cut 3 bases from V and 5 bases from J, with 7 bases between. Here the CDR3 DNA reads TGCAGTGCTAGTGGCGGGGAGACCCAGTACTTC. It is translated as CSASGGETQYF.

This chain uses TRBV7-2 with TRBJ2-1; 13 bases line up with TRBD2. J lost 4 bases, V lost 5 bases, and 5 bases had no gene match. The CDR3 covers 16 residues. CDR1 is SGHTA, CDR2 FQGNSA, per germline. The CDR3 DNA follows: TGTGCCAGCAGCGCGGGACTAGCGGGATGGTACAATGAGCAGTTCTTC. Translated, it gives CASSAGLAGWYNEQFF.